Sequencing of this T cell receptor beta chain was carried out in a study of blood T cell repertoires in COVID-19. Across the study: The United States, Italy and Spain provided the acute and convalescent COVID-19 samples. In each case, the material was cDNA or gDNA derived from T cells, B-cell-depleted T cells, or PBMCs.

In the original processing: Quantification of nucleated cells was approximated via reference gene primer amplification. Data came from immunoSEQ multiplex PCR; TCRdb stores just in-frame clones and leaves some out. The V and J calls and the clone size are those of that table, but D and trimming were determined from the DNA. The sample holds about 220,000 clones, around 80% seen once. Germline CDR1 is MDHEN and CDR2 is SYDVKM. The CDR3 is 14 amino acids. V lost 7 bases and J lost 6; bases outside the gene matches: 8. This chain uses TRBV28 with TRBJ1-4, with 7 positions matching TRBD1. The sample consisted of peripheral blood. The sequence derives from a man aged 25-45 years with active or convalescent COVID-19. The CDR3, as DNA: TGTGCCAGCACCTCAGGGGGTTGGGATGAAAAACTGTTTTTT. Translated: CASTSGGWDEKLFF.